This is a list of T cell receptor beta chains from one sample in a study of T cell responses to AZD1222 COVID-19 vaccine. Produced via immunoSEQ multiplex PCR; TCRdb's table is partial and in-frame only. The sample includes 100,000 to 150,000 clones, approximately 90% of them seen just once. Sample: peripheral blood, taken on day 0 of MenACWY control vaccination. The receptors here all came from an adult in good health. The CDR3 runs from the conserved cysteine through the conserved F or W. D genes are given only for firm matches. Only part of the rows carry a size: once, few, many, or a class if the clone is expanded.

.	TRBV21-1	.	TRBJ2-3	TGTGCCAGCAGCAAGGGAAAAGGGGAGGGTTGCGCAGATACGCAGTATTTT	CASSKGKGEGCADTQYF
many	TRBV5-4	TRBD1	TRBJ1-2	TGTGCCAGCAGCTTGGAGGGGGCGTTTGGTGGCTACACCTTC	CASSLEGAFGGYTF
once	TRBV6-1	.	TRBJ1-3	TGTGCCAGCAGTGATTTCCTCGGGCAGAGCTCTGGAAACACCATATATTTT	CASSDFLGQSSGNTIYF
.	TRBV24-1	.	TRBJ1-2	TGTGCCACCAGTGATGGGAATGATGGCTACACCTTC	CATSDGNDGYTF
.	TRBV4-1	.	TRBJ2-7	TGCGCCAGCAGCCAGACTAGCTCCTACGAGCAGTACTTC	CASSQTSSYEQYF
once	TRBV11-2	TRBD1	TRBJ2-3	TGTGCCAGCAGGTTCGGGACAGCCCTTGAAACAGATACGCAGTATTTT	CASRFGTALETDTQYF
.	TRBV6-5	TRBD2	TRBJ2-7	TGTGCCAGCAGTAGGACTAGCGGAACCTCCTACGAGCAGTACTTC	CASSRTSGTSYEQYF
.	TRBV24-1	.	TRBJ2-7	TGTGCCACCAGTGACCCCGGACGGCGGCAGCAGTACTTC	CATSDPGRRQQYF
.	TRBV11-2	.	TRBJ1-1	TGTGCCAGCAGCGCCGGGTCGGGCGGCACTGAAGCTTTCTTT	CASSAGSGGTEAFF
.	TRBV19	.	TRBJ2-5	TGTGCCAGTAGTTCCCGTAGGGGCAACCAAGAGACCCAGTACTTC	CASSSRRGNQETQYF
.	TRBV29-1	TRBD2	TRBJ2-7	TGCAGCGCGTCCTTGGGGCGGGAGCCGTGGGAGCAGTACTTC	CSASLGREPWEQYF
.	TRBV6-2/TRBV6-3	TRBD2	TRBJ2-1	TGTGCCAGCAGTTACGGAGGCGGGAGGGCCCTAGGTATTTCCTACAATGAGCAGTTCTTC	CASSYGGGRALGISYNEQFF
.	TRBV6-5	TRBD1	TRBJ1-2	TGTGCCAGCACTGGACAGGGGGCGTATTCCTATGGCTACACCTTC	CASTGQGAYSYGYTF
.	TRBV28	.	TRBJ1-5	TGTGCCAGCATCCCCGCTGCGGGGGGCTTGAATCAGCCCCAGCATTTT	CASIPAAGGLNQPQHF
.	TRBV7-9	.	TRBJ2-2	TGTGCCAGCAGCTTAAACAGGGAAGGCACCGGGGAGCTGTTTTTT	CASSLNREGTGELFF
.	TRBV21-1	.	TRBJ1-1	TGTGCCAGCATCCCCGGGTCTGAGGGAAGGAACACTGAAGCTTTCTTT	CASIPGSEGRNTEAFF
.	TRBV4-3	.	TRBJ2-1	TGCGCCAGCAGCCAAGGACAGACCTCCTACAATGAGCAGTTCTTC	CASSQGQTSYNEQFF
.	TRBV6-5	.	TRBJ2-5	TGTGCCAGCAGTTCGAATAGCGCCAGTCAAGGGACCCAGTACTTC	CASSSNSASQGTQYF
.	TRBV4-3	TRBD1	TRBJ2-5	TGCGCCAGCAGCCAAGGACAGGGGGGCCAAGAGACCCAGTACTTC	CASSQGQGGQETQYF
.	TRBV25-1	TRBD1	TRBJ2-3	TGTGCCAGCAGTTCCGGGACAGCTGGACCAGATACGCAGTATTTT	CASSSGTAGPDTQYF
.	TRBV5-4	.	TRBJ1-1	TGTGCCAGCAGCTTGGAAGCCACCCGACGGGACACTGAAGCTTTCTTT	CASSLEATRRDTEAFF
.	TRBV7-9	TRBD1	TRBJ2-7	TGTGCCAGCAGCCCTGGACAGGGAGCTCTCTACGAGCAGTACTTC	CASSPGQGALYEQYF
.	TRBV30	TRBD2	TRBJ2-7	TGTGCCAGCCTAAACGGGACTAGCGGGAGTCGTGAGCAGTACTTC	CASLNGTSGSREQYF
.	TRBV6-5	.	TRBJ1-5	TGTGCCAGCGTCTTTGGGGTCGGGAATCAGCCCCAGCATTTT	CASVFGVGNQPQHF
.	TRBV5-1	TRBD2	TRBJ2-2	TGCGCCAGCAGCCCCCGGGGCGGGAGTGGTAACACCGGGGAGCTGTTTTTT	CASSPRGGSGNTGELFF
.	TRBV9	.	TRBJ2-1	TGTGCCAGCAGCCCCAGGGGTAGCGGGTACAATGAGCAGTTCTTC	CASSPRGSGYNEQFF
.	TRBV7-9	.	TRBJ2-3	TGTGCCAGTCGGGACTCCGAACTGTCAGATACGCAGTATTTT	CASRDSELSDTQYF
.	TRBV28	.	TRBJ2-1	TGTGCCAGCAGTTTGTTGTACAATGAGCAGTTCTTC	CASSLLYNEQFF
.	TRBV3-1/TRBV3-2	.	TRBJ2-2	TGTGCCAGCAGACAGGGAGGCACCGGGGAGCTGTTTTTT	CASRQGGTGELFF
.	TRBV10-1	.	TRBJ1-2	TGCGCCAGCACCGTGCCAGGGTCTCTCGGCTATGGCTACACCTTC	CASTVPGSLGYGYTF
.	TRBV30	TRBD2	TRBJ2-5	TGTGCCTGGAGTGTACTGACTAGCGGGAGTGGGGAGACCCAGTACTTC	CAWSVLTSGSGETQYF